These 9 T cell receptor beta chains originate from one sample sequenced in a study of blood T cell repertoires in COVID-19. Some clones are missing from TCRdb's copy, which holds only in-frame ones; the method was immunoSEQ multiplex PCR. The table lists hundreds of thousands of clones, about four fifths of them singletons. The sample taken for sequencing was peripheral blood. The receptor source for this set is a woman between 45 and 60 years old who had recovered from COVID-19.

The CDR3 reads CASSSGGADTQYF. Here the CDR3 DNA reads TGTGCCAGCAGCTCAGGGGGTGCAGATACGCAGTATTTT. J is TRBJ2-3 and V is TRBV25-1; 7 bases fit TRBD1. The V and J ends lost 6 bases and 4 bases, in that order; junction bases with no gene match: 4. CDR3 length: 13 residues. Germline loops: CDR1 MGHDK, CDR2 SYGVNS.

The chain links TRBV7-3 to TRBJ2-2; tentatively, D is TRBD2 (5 bases). CDR1 and CDR2 from the germline V gene are SGHTA and FQGTGA. The CDR3 has 14 residues. Between the trimmed V and J ends, which lost 7 bases and 2 bases, there was a span of 11 bases. The CDR3 DNA is TGTGCCAGCACCCCGAGGGCAAACACCGGGGAGCTGTTTTTT. Translating gives CASTPRANTGELFF.

A single count supports this clone. This chain uses TRBV6-5 with TRBJ1-1; the D is unclear. The CDR3 extends over 11 amino acids. CDR1 is MNHEY and CDR2 is SVGAGI in the germline V gene. Deletions cut 5 bases from V and 3 bases from J, with 4 bases between. The CDR3 DNA is TGTGCCAGCAGTCCTCACACTGAAGCTTTCTTT. Translating gives CASSPHTEAFF.

The chain carries TRBV24-1 and TRBJ2-2; the match to TRBD1 covers 9 bases. The J segment lost 0 bases and the V segment lost 9 bases, leaving 4 bases of the junction unmatched. The CDR3 has 15 residues. Germline lookup yields CDR1 KGHDR and CDR2 SFDVKD. DNA for the CDR3: TGTGCCACCGCGGGACAGGGAGCGAACACCGGGGAGCTGTTTTTT. Protein product: CATAGQGANTGELFF.

The CDR3 region is CASSEQSTGNYGYTF. The CDR3 DNA reads TGTGCCAGCAGTGAGCAATCGACAGGGAACTATGGCTACACCTTC. The V gene is TRBV28, the J gene TRBJ1-2; 7 bases match TRBD1. CDR3 length: 15 amino acids. J was trimmed by 2 bases and V by 5 bases; bases with no gene match: 8. CDR1 is MDHEN, CDR2 SYDVKM, per germline.

V usage is TRBV28 and J usage is TRBJ1-6; maybe TRBD1 (5 bases). The germline V gene encodes CDR1 MDHEN and CDR2 SYDVKM. There are 15 residues in the CDR3. Between the trimmed V and J ends, which lost 5 bases and 10 bases, there was a span of 18 bases. CDR3 residues: CASSGGGVFVSPLHF. The CDR3 DNA follows: TGTGCCAGCAGTGGGGGGGGTGTTTTCGTCTCACCCCTCCACTTT.

The rearrangement uses TRBV6-5 and TRBJ1-2; 8 nucleotides line up with TRBD1. CDR1 is MNHEY, CDR2 SVGAGI, per germline. The trim removed 6 bases at V and 1 base at J, leaving 7 bases unmatched. The CDR3 consists of 15 residues. The CDR3 DNA reads as TGTGCCAGCAGCGCTGGACAGGGTGGTAACTATGGCTACACCTTC. This codes for CASSAGQGGNYGYTF.

This clone appeared once. The V and J genes are TRBV9 and TRBJ2-7, with 7 bases that match TRBD1. V gave up 4 bases and J gave up 6 bases; unmatched junction bases: 13. The CDR3 has 15 amino acids. The germline V gene encodes CDR1 SGDLS and CDR2 YYNGEE. CDR3 sequence reads: CASSIGQAVSGEQYF. CDR3 sequence (DNA): TGTGCCAGCAGCATTGGACAGGCGGTTTCGGGCGAGCAGTACTTC.

The chain has TRBV27 and TRBJ1-4, with a tentative D call TRBD1 (5 bases). Trimming left V 2 bases short and J 7 bases short, with 20 bases between. Per the germline V gene, CDR1 is MNHEY and CDR2 is SMNVEV (reference sequence). The CDR3 has 17 residues. This CDR3 is CASSLAGPGVGGEKLFF. Here the CDR3 DNA reads TGTGCCAGCAGTTTAGCGGGGCCGGGTGTTGGTGGTGAAAAACTGTTTTTT. Together with reference TRBV27 and TRBJ1-4, the CDR3 gives the full variable domain: EAQVTQNPRYLITVTGKKLTVTCSQNMNHEYMSWYRQDPGLGLRQIYYSMNVEVTDKGDVPEGYKVSRKEKRNFPLILESPSPNQTSLYFCASSLAGPGVGGEKLFFGSGTQLSVL.